The clone carrying this T cell receptor (beta chain) appeared once. Antigen specificity is unknown. CDR1 and CDR2 (germline): LNHDA, SQIVND (reference sequence). The CDR3 is 14 residues long. V was shortened by 0 bases and J by 1 base, with 6 bases between the two germline ends. These data are taken from a study of vaccination and CD4 T cells after COVID-19. In the study overall: By nasal swab PCR, the convalescent patients were SARS-CoV-2 positive, with under 10 mild cases and one severe.

Treatment of the sample: roughly 10-day PBMC culture with coronavirus spike peptide pools or control peptides (ViraFEST assay). The Oncomine TCR Beta short-read assay sequenced DNA from cultured CD4+ T cells. Each CDR3 protein is one row after TCRdb ran MiXCR on the PCR reads. The sample lists roughly 12,000 distinct CDR3 sequences; roughly 42% were seen once. J is TRBJ1-1 and V is TRBV19; the D is unclear. The receptor's source is a human donor with COVID-19. The sequencing used cultured CD4+ T cells from blood, collected after SARS-CoV-2 vaccination. CDR3 amino acids: CASSIDTKNTEAFF. The CDR3 coding sequence is TGTGCCAGTAGTATAGATACTAAGAACACTGAAGCTTTCTTT.